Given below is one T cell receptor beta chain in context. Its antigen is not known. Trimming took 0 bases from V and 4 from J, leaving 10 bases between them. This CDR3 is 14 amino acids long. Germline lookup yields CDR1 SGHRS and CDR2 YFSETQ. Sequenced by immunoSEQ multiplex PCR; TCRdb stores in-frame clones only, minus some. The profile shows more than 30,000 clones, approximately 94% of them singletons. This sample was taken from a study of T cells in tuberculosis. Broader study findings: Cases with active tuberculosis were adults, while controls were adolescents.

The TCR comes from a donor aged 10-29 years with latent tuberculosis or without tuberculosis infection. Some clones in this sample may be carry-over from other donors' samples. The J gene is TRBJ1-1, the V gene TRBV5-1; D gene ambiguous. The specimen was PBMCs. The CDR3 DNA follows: TGCGCCAGCAGCTTGGAAAATGGAGGCACTGAAGCTTTCTTT. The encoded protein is CASSLENGGTEAFF.